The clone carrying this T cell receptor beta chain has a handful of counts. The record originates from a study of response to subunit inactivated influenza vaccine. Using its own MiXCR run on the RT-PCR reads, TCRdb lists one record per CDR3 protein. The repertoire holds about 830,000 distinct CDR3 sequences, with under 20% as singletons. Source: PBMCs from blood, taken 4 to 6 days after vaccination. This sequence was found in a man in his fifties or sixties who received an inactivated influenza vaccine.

The CDR3 nucleotides read TGCAGTGCTAGTAGGGGGGACAGGGGCTACGAGCAGTACTTC. Translation gives CSASRGDRGYEQYF. The V and J genes are TRBV20-1 and TRBJ2-7, with 10 bases aligning to TRBD1. The CDR3 extends over 14 amino acids. V dropped 3 bases and J dropped 3; count of bases not matched to a gene: 5. The germline gives CDR1 DFQATT, CDR2 SNEGSKA (reference sequence).